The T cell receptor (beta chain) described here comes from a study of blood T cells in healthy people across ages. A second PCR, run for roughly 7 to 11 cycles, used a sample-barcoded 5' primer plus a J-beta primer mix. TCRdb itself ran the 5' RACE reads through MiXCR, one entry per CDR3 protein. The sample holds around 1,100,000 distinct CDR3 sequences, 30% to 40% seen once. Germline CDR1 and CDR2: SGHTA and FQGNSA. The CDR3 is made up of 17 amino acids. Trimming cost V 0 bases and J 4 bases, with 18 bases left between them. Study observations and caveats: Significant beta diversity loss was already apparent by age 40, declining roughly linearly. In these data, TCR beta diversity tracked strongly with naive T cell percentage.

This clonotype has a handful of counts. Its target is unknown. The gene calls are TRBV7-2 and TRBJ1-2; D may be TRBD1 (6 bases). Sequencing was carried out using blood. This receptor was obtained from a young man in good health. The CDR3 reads CASSLAGGQRFSYGYTF. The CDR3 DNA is TGTGCCAGCAGCTTAGCTGGTGGACAGCGCTTCTCCTATGGCTACACCTTC.